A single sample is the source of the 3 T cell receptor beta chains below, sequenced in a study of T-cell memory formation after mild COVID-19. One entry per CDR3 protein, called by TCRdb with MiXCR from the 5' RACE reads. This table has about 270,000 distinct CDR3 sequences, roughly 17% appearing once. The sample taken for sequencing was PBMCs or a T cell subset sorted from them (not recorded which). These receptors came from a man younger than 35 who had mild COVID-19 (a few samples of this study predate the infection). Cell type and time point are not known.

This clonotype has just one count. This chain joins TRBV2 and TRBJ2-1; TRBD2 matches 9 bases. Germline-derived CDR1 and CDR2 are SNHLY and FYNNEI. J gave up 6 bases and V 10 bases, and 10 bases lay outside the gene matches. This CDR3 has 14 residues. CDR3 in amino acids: CAKYSGGPGNEQFF. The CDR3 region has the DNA TGTGCCAAGTATAGCGGGGGTCCCGGCAATGAGCAGTTCTTC. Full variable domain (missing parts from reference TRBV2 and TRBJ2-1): EPEVTQTPSHQVTQMGQEVILRCVPISNHLYFYWYRQILGQKVEFLVSFYNNEISEKSEIFDDQFSVERPDGSNFTLKIRSTKLEDSAMYFCAKYSGGPGNEQFFGPGTRLTVL.

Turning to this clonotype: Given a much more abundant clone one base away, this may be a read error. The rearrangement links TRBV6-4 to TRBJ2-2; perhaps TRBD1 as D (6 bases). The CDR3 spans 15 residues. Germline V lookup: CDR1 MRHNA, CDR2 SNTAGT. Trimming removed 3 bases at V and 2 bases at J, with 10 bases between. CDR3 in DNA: TGTGCCAGCAGTGATGGGGGACAAAACACCGGGGAGCTGTTTTTT. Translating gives CASSDGGQNTGELFF.

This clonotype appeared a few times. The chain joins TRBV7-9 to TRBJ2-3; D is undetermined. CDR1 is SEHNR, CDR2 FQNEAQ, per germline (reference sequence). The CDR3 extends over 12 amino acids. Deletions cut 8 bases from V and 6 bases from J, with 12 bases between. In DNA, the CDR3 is TGTGCCAGCGCAACCTCAGCGGATACGCAGTATTTT. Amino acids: CASATSADTQYF.